These 12 T cell receptor beta chains were sequenced from one sample in a study of beta chain features in type 1 diabetes. Of the isolated RNA, all was reverse transcribed, and so the sequenced material was expressed TCRB transcripts. Assay used: immunoSEQ multiplex PCR; TCRdb lists only in-frame clones, some missing. The table records 200,000 to 250,000 clones, about 11% of them present only once. Source material: central memory CD4+ T cells from blood. The receptors stem from a young man in good health.

In its sample, this clone was seen a few times. V gene TRBV7-8 combines with J gene TRBJ2-1; D gene ambiguous. The CDR3 is made up of 13 amino acids. Trimming cost V 5 bases and J 1 base, with 6 bases left between them. The germline CDR1 and CDR2 sequences are SGHVS and FQNEAQ. CDR3 protein: CASSSLSYNEQFF. In nucleotides, the CDR3 is TGTGCCAGCAGCAGCCTGTCCTACAATGAGCAGTTCTTC.

This clone turned up a few times. This chain uses TRBV5-4 with TRBJ1-3, with 7 bases lining up with TRBD1. This CDR3 spans 17 amino acids. Germline V gives CDR1 SGHNT, CDR2 YYREEE (reference sequence). Trimming cost V 3 bases and J 0 bases; bases outside gene matches: 9. CDR3 in DNA: TGTGCCAGCAGCTCCGCCCGGGACAGATACTCTGGAAACACCATATATTTT. Its protein is CASSSARDRYSGNTIYF.

The chain carries TRBV29-1 and TRBJ2-3; no clear D gene. The CDR3 covers 14 residues. V gave up 4 bases and J gave up 3 bases, with 14 bases separating them. CDR1 is SQVTM, CDR2 ANQGSEA, per germline. This CDR3 is CSVGRSLGTDTQYF. CDR3 nucleotides: TGCAGCGTTGGCAGGTCCTTAGGGACAGATACGCAGTATTTT.

J is TRBJ2-7 and V is TRBV18; 7 positions match TRBD1. The CDR3 sequence is 16 residues long. CDR1 and CDR2 (germline): KGHSH, LQKENI. V shed 3 bases and J 0 bases; nucleotides not matched to a gene: 8. CDR3 DNA: TGTGCCAGCTCACCTCCGGGACAGACCAGCTCCTACGAGCAGTACTTC. Protein sequence: CASSPPGQTSSYEQYF.

This clone was seen only a few times. The rearrangement joins TRBV7-2 to TRBJ2-3, with D unclear. The length of the CDR3 is 13 residues. The V and J ends lost 3 bases and 0 bases respectively, with 4 bases between them. Germline V CDR1 and CDR2: SGHTA, FQGNSA. DNA for the CDR3: TGTGCCAGCAGCTTTCAGAGCACAGATACGCAGTATTTT. Its translation: CASSFQSTDTQYF.

This chain connects TRBV30 to TRBJ2-3, with D perhaps TRBD2 (5 bases). CDR1 is GTSNPN and CDR2 is SVGIG in the germline V gene (reference sequence). The CDR3 totals 14 residues. Deletions cut 6 bases from V and 0 bases from J, with 13 bases between. The CDR3, as DNA: TGTGCCTGCCCCAGACGGGGTAGCACAGATACGCAGTATTTT. Translated: CACPRRGSTDTQYF.

On this clone itself: One end of the junction varies from germline; a read error may be responsible. The chain is built from TRBV7-7 and TRBJ2-5; 11 bases fit TRBD2. Germline assignment: CDR1 SSHAT and CDR2 FNYEAQ (reference sequence). The CDR3 is made up of 16 amino acids. The CDR3 DNA reads TGTGCTAGCAGCCCTCTGGGACTAGCGGACCAAGAGACCCAGTACTTC. Protein: CASSPLGLADQETQYF.

The chain couples TRBV7-2 to TRBJ2-7; D unresolved. Trimming took off 5 bases at V and 6 bases at J, with 14 bases between the two ends. Germline loops: CDR1 SGHTA, CDR2 FQGNSA. The CDR3 is 13 amino acids. The CDR3 DNA reads as TGTGCCAGCAGCCTAGTGATAGGGCCCGAGCAGTACTTC. Amino acids: CASSLVIGPEQYF.

This clone has a count of ten or more. The V gene is TRBV4-1, the J gene TRBJ2-7; the D gene is possibly TRBD2 (6 bases). The length of the CDR3 is 17 residues. The V end lost 1 base, the J end lost 6 bases, and 22 bases lay between the germline ends. Looked up from germline, CDR1 is MGHRA and CDR2 is YSYEKL. In DNA, the CDR3 is TGCGCCAGCAGCCAAGCCCCAATCACGGCTAGCGATCGCGAGCAGTACTTC. Residues: CASSQAPITASDREQYF.

The chain uses TRBV9 and TRBJ2-2, with D possibly being TRBD1 (6 bases). The CDR3 consists of 16 residues. Trimming removed 4 bases at V and 2 bases at J, with 15 bases between. The germline CDR1 and CDR2 sequences are SGDLS and YYNGEE. For the CDR3, the DNA is TGTGCCAGCAGCTCCGAGAGGGGGATAAACACCGGGGAGCTGTTTTTT. Amino acids: CASSSERGINTGELFF.

This clone was detected a few times. J is TRBJ2-5 and V is TRBV15; TRBD2 aligns across 9 bases. V lost 1 base to trimming and J lost 2 bases; unmatched junction nucleotides: 5. This CDR3 has 16 amino acids. Germline V gene sequence: CDR1 LNHNV, CDR2 YYDKDF (reference sequence). The CDR3 nucleotides are TGTGCCACCAGCAGAGGTTTGCTAGCGGGGCAAGAGACCCAGTACTTC. Its protein is CATSRGLLAGQETQYF.

In its sample, this clone was seen a few times. The V gene is TRBV28, the J gene TRBJ2-7; the D gene is possibly TRBD1 (6 bases). Germline loops: CDR1 MDHEN, CDR2 SYDVKM. The CDR3 length is 15 residues. Trimming pared 5 bases from V and 2 bases from J, leaving 16 bases between. The DNA of the CDR3 is TGTGCCAGCAGTCCGGGACATGGAAGCCCCTACGAGCAGTACTTC. Translating gives CASSPGHGSPYEQYF.